This T cell receptor (beta chain) was obtained from a study of T cell clones after liver transplantation. Whole-study context: Immunosuppression withdrawal was tried within 2 years after liver transplantation in this trial. General study points: Rather than being deleted, graft donor-reactive T cells may have moved into the graft. The donor-reactive repertoire was only partly measurable in two subjects, lacking donor cells.

Concerning this clone itself: Antigen: not known.

Germline CDR1 is PRHDT and CDR2 is FYEKMQ (reference sequence). V gave up 1 base and J gave up 7 bases; unmatched junction bases: 2. This CDR3 has 15 residues. The table came from immunoSEQ multiplex PCR; TCRdb's copy has only in-frame clones and leaves some out. The data show roughly 15,000 clones, with about 90% seen just once and just under 50% held by the top ten. The source material was CD8+ T cells from blood, sampled before liver transplant. This chain uses TRBV13 with TRBJ2-1, with 12 bases lining up with TRBD2. The receptor was derived from a human donor who received a liver transplant. CDR3 sequence (DNA): TGTGCCAGCAGCTTAGAGACTAGCGGGAGTAATGAGCAGTTCTTC. It is translated as CASSLETSGSNEQFF.